One sample yielded the 9 T cell receptor beta chains listed below, sequenced in a study of T cell clones after liver transplantation. TCRdb keeps only in-frame clones here, not all; method: immunoSEQ multiplex PCR. The sample lists roughly 74,000 clones, 75% to 90% occurring once. The sequencing here drew on CD4+ T cells from blood, taken before liver transplant. All receptors come from a human donor who received a liver transplant.

V gene TRBV5-4 combines with J gene TRBJ2-3, with D unresolved. Looked up from germline, CDR1 is SGHNT and CDR2 is YYREEE (reference sequence). V lost 0 bases to trimming and J lost 6 bases, with 8 bases between them. The CDR3 consists of 13 residues. CDR3 bases: TGTGCCAGCAGCTTGGAAGTTTCGGATACGCAGTATTTT. Its protein is CASSLEVSDTQYF.

This clone has only a few counts. The rearrangement links TRBV5-1 to TRBJ1-2; D gene unclear. V dropped 0 bases and J dropped 3 bases, with 6 bases sitting between them. This CDR3 contains 13 residues. Germline V gives CDR1 SGHRS, CDR2 YFSETQ. The CDR3 reads CASSLGVHYGYTF. The DNA of the CDR3 is TGCGCCAGCAGCTTGGGGGTTCACTATGGCTACACCTTC.

This sequence joins TRBV9 and TRBJ2-6; unclear D gene. Trimming took 0 bases from V and 0 from J, leaving 4 bases between them. This CDR3 spans 15 amino acids. Germline assignment: CDR1 SGDLS and CDR2 YYNGEE. CDR3 loop: CASSVGVSGANVLTF. For the CDR3, the DNA is TGTGCCAGCAGCGTAGGAGTCTCTGGGGCCAACGTCCTGACTTTC.

This clone was found many times. J is TRBJ2-1 and V is TRBV6-6, with 8 positions matching TRBD1. The CDR3 is 15 amino acids. The germline gives CDR1 MNHNY, CDR2 SVGAGI (reference sequence). The J segment lost 6 bases and the V segment lost 5 bases, leaving 9 bases of the junction unmatched. This CDR3 reads CASSRTGFGINEQFF. In DNA form, the CDR3 reads TGTGCCAGCAGTAGGACAGGGTTTGGGATCAATGAGCAGTTCTTC.

The chain is built from TRBV19 and TRBJ1-5, with D perhaps TRBD1 (6 bases). Germline V gene sequence: CDR1 LNHDA, CDR2 SQIVND (reference sequence). The CDR3 is 15 residues long. V shed 4 bases and J shed 3 bases, with 13 bases lying between them. Written as DNA, the CDR3 is TGTGCCAGTAGTAAAAAGGGGGATGCCAATCAGCCCCAGCATTTT. Translation gives CASSKKGDANQPQHF.

This chain connects TRBV28 to TRBJ2-2; the D is unclear. Germline lookup yields CDR1 MDHEN and CDR2 SYDVKM. Trimming stripped 3 bases from V and 2 bases from J, with 13 bases between. CDR3 length: 16 amino acids. The CDR3 DNA sequence: TGTGCCAGCAGTTTCAGGCCCCCTCCCAACACCGGGGAGCTGTTTTTT. Its translation is CASSFRPPPNTGELFF. The full variable domain, completed using reference TRBV28 and TRBJ2-2, is DVKVTQSSRYLVKRTGEKVFLECVQDMDHENMFWYRQDPGLGLRLIYFSYDVKMKEKGDIPEGYSVSREKKERFSLILESASTNQTSMYLCASSFRPPPNTGELFFGEGSRLTVL.

The chain uses TRBV9 and TRBJ2-3; 9 nucleotides align to TRBD1. Germline CDR1 SGDLS, CDR2 YYNGEE. Trimming at V came to 2 bases and at J to 4 bases, leaving 2 bases not matched to a gene. The CDR3 totals 14 residues. The CDR3 DNA sequence: TGTGCCAGCAGCGTCACAGGGGGCCCAGATACGCAGTATTTT. This codes for CASSVTGGPDTQYF.

The chain is built from TRBV7-9 and TRBJ2-2, with D hard to call. CDR1 and CDR2 from the germline V gene are SEHNR and FQNEAQ (reference sequence). V gave up 5 bases and J gave up 0 bases, with 16 bases separating them. The CDR3 is 17 amino acids. This CDR3 is CASSPVEGRPNTGELFF. CDR3 in DNA: TGTGCCAGCAGCCCGGTAGAAGGCAGGCCGAACACCGGGGAGCTGTTTTTT.

This rearrangement joins TRBV7-2 to TRBJ2-4, with a possible D match to TRBD2 (6 bases). This CDR3 is built from 14 residues. The V end lost 4 bases, the J end lost 7 bases, and 14 bases lay between the germline ends. Germline loops: CDR1 SGHTA, CDR2 FQGNSA. The CDR3 bases are TGTGCCAGCAGCTCGAGGGCACGGGGGAACATTCAGTACTTC. Its translation: CASSSRARGNIQYF.